The T cell receptor beta chain described here comes from a study of blood T cell repertoires in COVID-19. The CDR3 runs to 16 residues. Trimming removed 6 bases from V and 6 bases from J, with 24 bases in between. Germline V gene sequence: CDR1 LNHNV, CDR2 YYDKDF (reference sequence). The method was immunoSEQ multiplex PCR; TCRdb's version includes in-frame clones alone and lacks a portion of them. The sample holds approximately 45,000 clones, 80% to 90% seen once. This sequence joins TRBV15 and TRBJ2-7, with D tentatively TRBD2 (7 bases). Sequenced sample: peripheral blood. This receptor was identified in a woman older than 75 with COVID-19, enrolled during active disease. The CDR3 DNA is TGTGCCACCAGAGCAGGGTGGGGGGGCGCGCCGGGCGAGCAGTACTTC. Protein: CATRAGWGGAPGEQYF.